Below are 27 T cell receptor beta chains sequenced from a single sample in a study of CXCR3-negative and CXCR3-positive naive CD8 T cells. Researchers prepared the TRB cDNA libraries using 5' RACE with UMI labels. TCRdb reprocessed the 5' RACE reads, keeping one entry per CDR3 protein, no DNA. The sample totals fewer than 80,000 distinct CDR3 sequences; its top ten clones hold 3.5% to 5.5%. The sample comprised naive CXCR3- CD8+ T cells from blood. As to subset: CD45RO-CCR7+CD27+CD95- naive CD8+ T cells lacking CXCR3 (TNR3-). All receptors come from a human donor in good health. Some clones in this sample may be carry-over from other donors' samples.

The rearrangement joins TRBV28 to TRBJ2-3. The germline gives CDR1 MDHEN, CDR2 SYDVKM. The CDR3 runs to 12 residues. Here the CDR3 reads CASRQSTDTQYF.

The chain carries TRBV7-2 and TRBJ2-3; TCRdb's D gene call, TRBD2, goes unchecked for lack of DNA. This CDR3 region has 15 residues. Germline CDR1 is SGHTA and CDR2 is FQGNSA. The CDR3 reads CASSTSGGRADTQYF.

The rearrangement links TRBV14 to TRBJ2-7; TCRdb proposes TRBD2, but this gene call is untestable without DNA. The CDR3 covers 16 residues. The V gene's germline CDR1 is SGHDN and CDR2 FVKESK. The CDR3 spells CASSQEWTPKSYEQYF.

The chain links TRBV4-3 to TRBJ1-3. CDR1 and CDR2 from the germline V gene are LGHNA and YSLEER. The CDR3 extends over 16 amino acids. The CDR3 spells CASSQDHGSSGNTIYF.

J is TRBJ1-2 and V is TRBV7-9. Germline-derived CDR1 and CDR2 are SEHNR and FQNEAQ (reference sequence). The CDR3 extends over 14 amino acids. CDR3 residues: CASSLPSTNYGYTF.

This chain connects TRBV9 to TRBJ2-1; the D gene TCRdb calls, TRBD1, cannot be checked with no DNA. The CDR3 contains 15 residues. Germline lookup yields CDR1 SGDLS and CDR2 YYNGEE. This CDR3 reads CASSVAPGAYNEQFF.

The chain has TRBV28 and TRBJ2-5; absent DNA, TCRdb's TRBD1 call cannot be checked. CDR3 length: 16 residues. Germline lookup yields CDR1 MDHEN and CDR2 SYDVKM. This chain's CDR3 is CASSPLWTGGQETQYF.

The V call is TRBV2, the J call TRBJ1-1. The CDR3 runs to 13 residues. Per germline, CDR1 SNHLY and CDR2 FYNNEI. CDR3 loop: CASSEYMNTEAFF.

V and J are TRBV3-1 and TRBJ2-3. This CDR3 is built from 18 residues. The germline gives CDR1 LGHDT, CDR2 YNNKEL (reference sequence). CDR3 sequence: CASSQEELGSTKADTQYF.

The rearrangement joins TRBV20-1 to TRBJ2-1; TCRdb names TRBD1, which stays unverified in the absence of DNA. CDR1 DFQATT and CDR2 SNEGSKA come from the germline V gene (reference sequence). The CDR3 has 14 amino acids. This CDR3 reads CSAKFPGTLHEQFF.

The V gene is TRBV28, the J gene TRBJ1-4; TCRdb's D call, TRBD1, is unchecked because there is no DNA. CDR1 is MDHEN and CDR2 is SYDVKM in the germline V gene. The CDR3 runs 15 residues. The CDR3 sequence: CASSVIHQTDEKLFF.

The chain links TRBV7-2 to TRBJ1-5. The CDR3 has 14 residues. Germline V CDR1 and CDR2: SGHTA, FQGNSA. CDR3: CASSPDLGNQPQHF.

The chain joins TRBV29-1 to TRBJ2-7; the TRBD1 assignment by TCRdb is unverifiable without DNA. CDR3 length equals 14 residues. Germline CDR1 is SQVTM and CDR2 is ANQGSEA. The CDR3 protein is CSVEGQSSSYEQYF.

The chain recombines TRBV23-1 with TRBJ2-3; TCRdb reports TRBD2, a call that lacks DNA to check it against. TRBV23-1 is noted as an ORF with a role that remains uncertain. The CDR3 loop spans 13 amino acids. CDR3 residues: CASSQSERNTQYF.

The gene calls are TRBV6-2 or TRBV6-3 and TRBJ2-3; the TCRdb D gene call, TRBD1, has no DNA to confirm it. CDR3 length: 16 amino acids. Germline values: CDR1 MNHEY, CDR2 SVGEGT. The chain's CDR3 is CASIPRASFGTDTQYF.

The rearrangement links TRBV28 to TRBJ2-5; there is no DNA to check the TCRdb D call of TRBD1. CDR1 is MDHEN and CDR2 is SYDVKM in the germline V gene. This CDR3 contains 14 residues. This CDR3 reads CASSQVIPSETQYF.

The rearrangement uses TRBV12-3 or TRBV12-4 and TRBJ1-1; without DNA, the TCRdb call of TRBD1 cannot be checked. The CDR3 contains 15 residues. CDR3 sequence reads: CASSVTGTGEAEAFF.

The chain couples TRBV4-1 to TRBJ2-2. The CDR3 consists of 14 residues. CDR1 and CDR2 (germline): MGHRA, YSYEKL. Here the CDR3 reads CASSQDRFTGELFF.

The chain uses TRBV4-3 and TRBJ1-1. The CDR3 totals 13 residues. The germline V gene encodes CDR1 LGHNA and CDR2 YSLEER. CDR3 region: CASSQDRETEAFF.

Here the CDR3 reads CADFPSGTLGEAFF. This chain uses TRBV5-4 with TRBJ1-1; TCRdb lists TRBD1, though no DNA is available to test this call. Per the germline V gene, CDR1 is SGHNT and CDR2 is YYREEE (reference sequence). The CDR3 loop spans 14 amino acids. The variable domain in full, with the rest retrieved from reference TRBV5-4 and TRBJ1-1, is ETGVTQSPTHLIKTRGQQVTLRCSSQSGHNTVSWYQQALGQGPQFIFQYYREEENGRGNFPPRFSGLQFPNYSSELNVNALELDDSALYLCADFPSGTLGEAFFGQGTRLTVV.

The CDR3 loop is CALTGLAGEPYEQYF. This chain joins TRBV6-2 or TRBV6-3 and TRBJ2-7; TCRdb's D call, TRBD2, is unchecked because there is no DNA. CDR1 and CDR2 from the germline V gene are MNHEY and SVGEGT. The CDR3 extends over 15 amino acids.

The chain combines TRBV20-1 with TRBJ2-1; the D call of TRBD1 rests on TCRdb alone, since no DNA is present to check it. The CDR3 runs to 15 residues. The germline V gene encodes CDR1 DFQATT and CDR2 SNEGSKA (reference sequence). CDR3 amino acids: CSARQGTGDYNEQFF.

The chain has TRBV18 and TRBJ2-7; as DNA is missing, the TRBD2 call by TCRdb cannot be tested. CDR3 length: 13 amino acids. From germline, CDR1 is KGHSH and CDR2 LQKENI. CDR3 amino acids: CASREGGGYEQYF.

The chain has TRBV20-1 and TRBJ2-3; the TRBD2 assignment by TCRdb is unverifiable without DNA. The CDR3 extends over 14 amino acids. Germline CDR1 DFQATT, CDR2 SNEGSKA (reference sequence). The CDR3 loop reads CSAPELDSTDTQYF.

The gene calls are TRBV20-1 and TRBJ2-1; TCRdb proposes TRBD2, but this gene call is untestable without DNA. The CDR3 has 19 amino acids. Germline CDR1 DFQATT, CDR2 SNEGSKA (reference sequence). The CDR3: CSARDLERASGGAWNEQFF.

The rearrangement uses TRBV12-3 or TRBV12-4 and TRBJ1-6; lacking DNA, the TRBD1 call made by TCRdb goes unchecked. The CDR3 runs 18 residues. The CDR3 reads CASSDRGTLSSYNSPLHF.

The V gene is TRBV12-5, the J gene TRBJ2-1; TCRdb lists TRBD2, though no DNA is available to test this call. Per germline, CDR1 LGHNT and CDR2 FRNRAP. This CDR3 spans 14 amino acids. CDR3 region: CASGRLAGGYEQFF.